The 4 T cell receptor beta chains presented below share a single source sample, sequenced in a study of shared clonotypes between healthy human individuals. Produced via immunoSEQ multiplex PCR; TCRdb's table is partial and in-frame only. The sample yields under 2.5 million clones, 92% seen once. The material sequenced was naive CD4+ T cells from PBMCs. The subset denotes: CD45RA+ positively selected. Source of these receptors: a man between 18 and 35 years old in good health. Some clones in this sample may be carry-over from other donors' samples.

The chain carries TRBV9 and TRBJ2-3; 15 positions agree with TRBD2. This CDR3 region has 17 residues. Looked up from germline, CDR1 is SGDLS and CDR2 is YYNGEE. V was clipped by 2 bases and J by 6 bases; unmatched bases: 7. CDR3 protein: CASSVTWTSGRADTQYF. CDR3 DNA: TGTGCCAGCAGCGTCACCTGGACTAGCGGGAGGGCGGATACGCAGTATTTT.

The chain uses TRBV19 and TRBJ1-1; TRBD1 might be the D (5 bases). Trimming pared 9 bases from V and 0 bases from J, leaving 11 bases between. CDR3 length equals 13 residues. Germline V gene lookup returns CDR1 LNHDA and CDR2 SQIVND (reference sequence). CDR3: CASSGLLNTEAFF. In DNA, the CDR3 is TGTGCCAGCTCGGGGCTTCTGAACACTGAAGCTTTCTTT.

This chain uses TRBV18 with TRBJ2-7; 7 bases fit TRBD1. Germline V gene lookup returns CDR1 KGHSH and CDR2 LQKENI. The CDR3 is made up of 15 amino acids. V gave up 3 bases and J gave up 0 bases; unmatched junction bases: 5. The CDR3 protein is CASSPQGVGSYEQYF. DNA of the CDR3: TGTGCCAGCTCACCCCAGGGGGTGGGCTCCTACGAGCAGTACTTC.

This chain uses TRBV5-4 with TRBJ1-2; D ambiguous. Trimming stripped 0 bases from V and 8 bases from J, with 11 bases between. Germline CDR1 is SGHNT and CDR2 is YYREEE (reference sequence). This CDR3 comprises 13 residues. This chain's CDR3 is CASSLAGREGYTF. CDR3 nucleotide sequence: TGTGCCAGCAGCTTGGCGGGGAGGGAAGGCTACACCTTC.